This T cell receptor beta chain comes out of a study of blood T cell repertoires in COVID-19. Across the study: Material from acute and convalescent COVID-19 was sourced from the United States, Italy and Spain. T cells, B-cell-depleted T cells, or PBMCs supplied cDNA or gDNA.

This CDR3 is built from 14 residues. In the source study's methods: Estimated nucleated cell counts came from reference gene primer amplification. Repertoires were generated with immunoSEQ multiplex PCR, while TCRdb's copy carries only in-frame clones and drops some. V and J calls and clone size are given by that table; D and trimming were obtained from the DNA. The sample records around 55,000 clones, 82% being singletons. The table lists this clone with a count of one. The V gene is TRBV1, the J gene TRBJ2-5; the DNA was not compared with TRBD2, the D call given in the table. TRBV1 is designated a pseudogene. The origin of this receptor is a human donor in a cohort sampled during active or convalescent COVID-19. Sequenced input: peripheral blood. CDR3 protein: CTSSQEEYQETQYF. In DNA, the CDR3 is TGCACCAGCAGCCAAGAGGAGTACCAAGAGACCCAGTACTTC.